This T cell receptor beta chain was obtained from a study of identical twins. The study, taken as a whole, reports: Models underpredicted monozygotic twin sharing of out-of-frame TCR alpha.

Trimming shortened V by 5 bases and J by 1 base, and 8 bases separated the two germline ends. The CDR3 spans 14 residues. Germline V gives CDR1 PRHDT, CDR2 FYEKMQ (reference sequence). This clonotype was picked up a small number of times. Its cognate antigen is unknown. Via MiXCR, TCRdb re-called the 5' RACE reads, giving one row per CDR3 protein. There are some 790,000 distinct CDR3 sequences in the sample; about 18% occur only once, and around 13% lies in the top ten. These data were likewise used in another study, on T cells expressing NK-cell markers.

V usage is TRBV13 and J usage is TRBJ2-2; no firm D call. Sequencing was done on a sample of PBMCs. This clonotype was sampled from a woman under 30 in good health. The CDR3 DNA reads TGTGCCAGCAGCCCGTCCCTGAACACCGGGGAGCTGTTTTTT. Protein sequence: CASSPSLNTGELFF.